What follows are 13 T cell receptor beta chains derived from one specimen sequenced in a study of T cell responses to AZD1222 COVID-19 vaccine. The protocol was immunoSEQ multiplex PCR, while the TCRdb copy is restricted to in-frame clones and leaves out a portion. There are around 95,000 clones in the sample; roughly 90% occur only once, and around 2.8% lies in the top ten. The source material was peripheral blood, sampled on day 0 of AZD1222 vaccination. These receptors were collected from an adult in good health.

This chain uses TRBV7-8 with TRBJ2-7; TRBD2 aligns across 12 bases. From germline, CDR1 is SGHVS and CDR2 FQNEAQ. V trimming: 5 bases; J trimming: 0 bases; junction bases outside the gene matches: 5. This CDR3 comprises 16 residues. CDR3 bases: TGTGCCAGCAGCCCAACTAGCGGGGGGAGCTCCTACGAGCAGTACTTC. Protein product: CASSPTSGGSSYEQYF. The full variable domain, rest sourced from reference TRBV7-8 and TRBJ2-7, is GAGVSQSPRYKVAKRGQDVALRCDPISGHVSLFWYQQALGQGPEFLTYFQNEAQLDKSGLPSDRFFAERPEGSVSTLKIQRTQQEDSAVYLCASSPTSGGSSYEQYFGPGTRLTVT.

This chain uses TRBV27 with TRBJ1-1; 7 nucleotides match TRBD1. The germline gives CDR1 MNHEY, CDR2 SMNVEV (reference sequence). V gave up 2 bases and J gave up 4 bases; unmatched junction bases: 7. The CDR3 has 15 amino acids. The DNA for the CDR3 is TGTGCCAGCAGTTTACTTTCAGGGGGGCTCACTGAAGCTTTCTTT. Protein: CASSLLSGGLTEAFF.

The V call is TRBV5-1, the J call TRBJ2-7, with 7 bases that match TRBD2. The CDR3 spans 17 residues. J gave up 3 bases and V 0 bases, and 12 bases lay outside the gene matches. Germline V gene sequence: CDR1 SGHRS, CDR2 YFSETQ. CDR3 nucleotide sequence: TGCGCCAGCAGCTTGGGCCCTCCTAGCGGAAGTGACTACGAGCAGTACTTC. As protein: CASSLGPPSGSDYEQYF.

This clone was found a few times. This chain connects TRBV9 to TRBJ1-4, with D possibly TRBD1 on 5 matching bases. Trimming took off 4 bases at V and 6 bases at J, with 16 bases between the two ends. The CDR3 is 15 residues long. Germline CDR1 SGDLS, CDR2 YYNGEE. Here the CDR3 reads CASSPSRVGDEKLFF. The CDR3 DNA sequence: TGTGCCAGCAGCCCCTCCAGGGTGGGTGATGAAAAACTGTTTTTT.

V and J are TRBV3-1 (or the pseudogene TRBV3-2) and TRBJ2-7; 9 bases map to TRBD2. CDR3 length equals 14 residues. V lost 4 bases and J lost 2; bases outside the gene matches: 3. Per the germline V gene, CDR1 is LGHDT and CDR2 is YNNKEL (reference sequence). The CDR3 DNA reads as TGTGCCAGCAGCCTAGCGGGAGTACCCTACGAGCAGTACTTC. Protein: CASSLAGVPYEQYF.

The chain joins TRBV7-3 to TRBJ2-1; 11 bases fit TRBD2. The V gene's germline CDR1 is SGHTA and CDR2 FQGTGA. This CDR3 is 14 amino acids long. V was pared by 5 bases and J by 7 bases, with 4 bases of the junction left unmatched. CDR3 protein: CASSRSGRGNEQFF. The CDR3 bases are TGTGCCAGCAGCCGTAGCGGGAGGGGTAATGAGCAGTTCTTC.

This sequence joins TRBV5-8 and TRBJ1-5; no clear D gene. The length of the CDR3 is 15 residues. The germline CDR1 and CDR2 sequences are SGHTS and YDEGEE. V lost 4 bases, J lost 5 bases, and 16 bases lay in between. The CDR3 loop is CASSLGVRTYQPQHF. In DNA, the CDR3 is TGTGCCAGCAGCCTGGGTGTCAGGACCTATCAGCCCCAGCATTTT.

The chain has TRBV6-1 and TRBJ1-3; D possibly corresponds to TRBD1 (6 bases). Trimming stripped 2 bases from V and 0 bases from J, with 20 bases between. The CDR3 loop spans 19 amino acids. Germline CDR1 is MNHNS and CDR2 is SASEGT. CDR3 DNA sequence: TGTGCCAGCAGTGAATGGCTTACAGGGACCGAATTCTCTGGAAACACCATATATTTT. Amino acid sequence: CASSEWLTGTEFSGNTIYF.

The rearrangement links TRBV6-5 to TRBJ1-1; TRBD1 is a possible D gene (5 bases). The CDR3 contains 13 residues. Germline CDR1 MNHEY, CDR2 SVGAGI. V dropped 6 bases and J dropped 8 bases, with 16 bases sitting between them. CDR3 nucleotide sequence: TGTGCCAGCAGATACCGCAGGGACGCCGAAGCTTTCTTT. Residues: CASRYRRDAEAFF.

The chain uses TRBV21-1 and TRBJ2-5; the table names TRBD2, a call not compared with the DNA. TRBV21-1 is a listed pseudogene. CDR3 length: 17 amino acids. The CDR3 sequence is CASSKDSSSHPHETQYF. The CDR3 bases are TGTGCCAGCAGCAAAGACTCATCTAGCCACCCCCATGAGACCCAGTACTTC.

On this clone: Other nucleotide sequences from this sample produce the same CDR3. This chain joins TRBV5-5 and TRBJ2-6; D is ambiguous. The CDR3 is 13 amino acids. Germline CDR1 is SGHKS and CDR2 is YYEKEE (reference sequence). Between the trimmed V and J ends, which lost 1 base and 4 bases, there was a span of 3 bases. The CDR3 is CASSLSGANVLTF. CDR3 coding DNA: TGTGCCAGCAGCTTGTCCGGGGCCAACGTCCTGACTTTC.

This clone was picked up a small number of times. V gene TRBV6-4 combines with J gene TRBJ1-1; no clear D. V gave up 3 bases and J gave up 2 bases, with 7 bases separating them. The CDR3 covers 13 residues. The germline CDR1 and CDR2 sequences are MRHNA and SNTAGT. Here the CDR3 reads CASSEASNTEAFF. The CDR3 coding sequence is TGTGCCAGCAGTGAGGCGAGTAACACTGAAGCTTTCTTT.

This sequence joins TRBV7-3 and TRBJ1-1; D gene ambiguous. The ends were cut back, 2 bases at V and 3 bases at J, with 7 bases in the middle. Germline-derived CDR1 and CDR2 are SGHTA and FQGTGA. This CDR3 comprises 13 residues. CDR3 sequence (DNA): TGTGCCAGCAGCTTATACGGCTACACTGAAGCTTTCTTT. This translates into CASSLYGYTEAFF.